Sequencing of this T cell receptor (beta chain) was carried out in a study of blood T cell repertoires in COVID-19. The CDR3 has 14 amino acids. CDR1 is SQVTM, CDR2 ANQGSEA, per germline. V shed 3 bases, J shed 8 bases, and the junction held 12 bases outside the gene matches. Sequencing was performed with immunoSEQ multiplex PCR; in TCRdb, only in-frame clones are kept and a portion is missing. The sample lists around 290,000 clones; 75% to 90% were seen once. The sample was peripheral blood. The TCR comes from a man aged 35 to 55 with acute or convalescent COVID-19. The J gene is TRBJ1-1, the V gene TRBV29-1; the match to TRBD1 covers 7 bases. The CDR3 here is CSVDIVYRGIEAFF. CDR3 bases: TGCAGCGTTGATATTGTATACAGGGGAATAGAAGCTTTCTTT. The entire variable domain, with the rest obtained from reference TRBV29-1 and TRBJ1-1, is as follows: SAVISQKPSRDICQRGTSLTIQCQVDSQVTMMFWYRQQPGQSLTLIATANQGSEATYESGFVIDKFPISRPNLTFSTLTVSNMSPEDSSIYLCSVDIVYRGIEAFFGQGTRLTVV.